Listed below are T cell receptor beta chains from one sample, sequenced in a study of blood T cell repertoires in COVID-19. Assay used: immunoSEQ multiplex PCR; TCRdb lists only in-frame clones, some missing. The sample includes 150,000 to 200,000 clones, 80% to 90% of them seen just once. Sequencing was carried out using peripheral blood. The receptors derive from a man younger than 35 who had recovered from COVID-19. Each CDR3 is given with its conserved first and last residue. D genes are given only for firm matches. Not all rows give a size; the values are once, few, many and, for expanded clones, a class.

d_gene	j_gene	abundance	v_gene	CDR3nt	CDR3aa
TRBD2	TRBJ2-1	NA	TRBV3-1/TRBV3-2	TGTGCCAGCAGCCAAGGACGGACTAGCGGGACCTACAATGAGCAGTTCTTC	CASSQGRTSGTYNEQFF
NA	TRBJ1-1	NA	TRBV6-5	TGTGCCAGTTACAGGGAAGGCACTGAAGCTTTCTTT	CASYREGTEAFF
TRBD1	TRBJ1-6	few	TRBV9	TGTGCCAGCAGCGTAGGCGGGACAGGGGACTCACCCCTCCACTTT	CASSVGGTGDSPLHF
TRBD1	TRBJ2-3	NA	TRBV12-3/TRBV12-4	TGTGCCAGCACCCAAGGGGGCTTAGATACGCAGTATTTT	CASTQGGLDTQYF
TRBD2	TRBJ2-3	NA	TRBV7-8	TGTGCCAGCAGCTTATGGCCGGGACTAGCGGGAGGTAACACAGATACGCAGTATTTT	CASSLWPGLAGGNTDTQYF
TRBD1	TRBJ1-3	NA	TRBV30	TGTGCCTGGAGTGGGGACAGGGGGCGAGGTGGCACCATATATTTT	CAWSGDRGRGGTIYF
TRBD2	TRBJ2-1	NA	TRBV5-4	TGTGCCAGCAGCTTTGGCGGGAGCAGAGACAATGAGCAGTTCTTC	CASSFGGSRDNEQFF
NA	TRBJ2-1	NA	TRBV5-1	TGCGCCAGCAGCTTGGGGATAGCCACGAGCTCCTACAATGAGCAGTTCTTC	CASSLGIATSSYNEQFF
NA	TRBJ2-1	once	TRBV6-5	TGTGCCAGCAGTTACTACGGACGGACTAATGAGCAGTTCTTC	CASSYYGRTNEQFF
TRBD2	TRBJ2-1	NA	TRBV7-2	TGTGCCAGCAGCTTAGCGGGGACTAGCGCTTACAATGAGCAGTTCTTC	CASSLAGTSAYNEQFF
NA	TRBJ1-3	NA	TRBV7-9	TGTGCCAGCAGCCCCCTTGGGAGAGACACCATATATTTT	CASSPLGRDTIYF
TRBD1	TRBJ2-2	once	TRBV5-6	TGTGCCAGCAGCTCGAGTTTTAGGGGGCGAAGCACCGGGGAGCTGTTTTTT	CASSSSFRGRSTGELFF
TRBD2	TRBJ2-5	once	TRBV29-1	TGCAGCGTTGAAGAACTAGCGGGAGGAGGAGAGACCCAGTACTTC	CSVEELAGGGETQYF
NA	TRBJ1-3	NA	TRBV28	TGTGCCAGCTGGACATCCGGAGGGCGGTCTGGAAACACCATATATTTT	CASWTSGGRSGNTIYF
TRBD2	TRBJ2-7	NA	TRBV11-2	TGTGCCAGCAGCTTAGGTAAAGGGAGGGACGAGCAGTACTTC	CASSLGKGRDEQYF
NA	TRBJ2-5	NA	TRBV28	TGTGCCAGCAGCGTCCCGGGAGCCCAACAAGAGACCCAGTACTTC	CASSVPGAQQETQYF
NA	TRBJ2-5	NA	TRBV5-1	TGCGCCAGCAGCTTAAGGAGCAGGGGATCTTCAGAGACCCAGTACTTC	CASSLRSRGSSETQYF
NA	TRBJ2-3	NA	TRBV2	TGTGCCAGCAGTGGAGATTCAGATACGCAGTATTTT	CASSGDSDTQYF
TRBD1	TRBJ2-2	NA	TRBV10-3	TGTGCCATCAGTGAGCCACAGGGGGCATACACCGGGGAGCTGTTTTTT	CAISEPQGAYTGELFF
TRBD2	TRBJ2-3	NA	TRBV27	TGTGCCAGCAGTTTACCGCCGTACCAACTAGCGGGAGTCCCAGATACGCAGTATTTT	CASSLPPYQLAGVPDTQYF
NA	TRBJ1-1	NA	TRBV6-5	TGTGCCAGCAGTTACACACAGAACACTGAAGCTTTCTTT	CASSYTQNTEAFF
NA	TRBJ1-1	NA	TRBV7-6	TGTGCCAGCAGCCTGACAGACACCCCAAACACTGAAGCTTTCTTT	CASSLTDTPNTEAFF
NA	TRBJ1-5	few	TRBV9	TGTGCCAGCAGCGTAGATAGCGGGGAGTACCAGCCCCAGCATTTT	CASSVDSGEYQPQHF
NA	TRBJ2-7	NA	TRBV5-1	TGCGCCAGCAGCCCTAGCTCCTACGAGCAGTACTTC	CASSPSSYEQYF
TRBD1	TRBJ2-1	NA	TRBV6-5	TGTGCCACCCATTGGACAGGGGGCATGAATGAGCAGTTCTTC	CATHWTGGMNEQFF
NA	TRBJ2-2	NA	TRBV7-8	TGTGCCAGCTCTGGGGCTAGTCGGGTCACCGGGGAGCTGTTTTTT	CASSGASRVTGELFF
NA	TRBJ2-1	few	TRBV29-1	TGCAGCGTTCGGGTGGGTTGGGATGAGCAGTTCTTC	CSVRVGWDEQFF
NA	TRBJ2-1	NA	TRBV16	TGTGCCAGCACCGCAACAGGGTACGATGAGCAGTTCTTC	CASTATGYDEQFF
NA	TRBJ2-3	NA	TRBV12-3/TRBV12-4	TGTGCCAGCAGTCCCGCGGCCACGTCGACGCAGTATTTT	CASSPAATSTQYF
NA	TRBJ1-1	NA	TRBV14	TGTGCCAGCAGCCAAGTAGGGGGCACTGAAGCTTTCTTT	CASSQVGGTEAFF
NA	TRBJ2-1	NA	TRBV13	TGTGCCAGCAGTGGCGGCAGTGAGCAGTTCTTC	CASSGGSEQFF
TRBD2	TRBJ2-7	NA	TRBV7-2	TGTGCCAGCAGCTTACAAAGCCTAGCGGGAGTGGGGGAGCAGTACTTC	CASSLQSLAGVGEQYF
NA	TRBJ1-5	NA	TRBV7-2	TGTGCCAGCAGCCCCGGGGGTGGGAGCAATCAGCCCCAGCATTTT	CASSPGGGSNQPQHF
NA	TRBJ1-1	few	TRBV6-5	TGTGCCAGCAGCAGGGAGGGACCTGAAGCTTTCTTT	CASSREGPEAFF
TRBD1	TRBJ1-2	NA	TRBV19	TGTGCCAGTAGTATCGGACAGGGAGGGTATGGCTACACCTTC	CASSIGQGGYGYTF
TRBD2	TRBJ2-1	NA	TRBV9	TGTGCCAGCAGCGTAAGGCTAGCGGCCCATGAGCAGTTCTTC	CASSVRLAAHEQFF
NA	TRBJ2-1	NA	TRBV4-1	TGCGCCAGCAGCCAAGATCCGGCGGTAAGCTCCTACAATGAGCAGTTCTTC	CASSQDPAVSSYNEQFF
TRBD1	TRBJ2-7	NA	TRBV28	TGTGCCAGCAGCGCGATGAGGGACAGGGGCCACGAGCAGTACTTC	CASSAMRDRGHEQYF
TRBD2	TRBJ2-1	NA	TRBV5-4	TGTGCCAGCAGCTCGGGGGGTAGCGCGTACAATGAGCAGTTCTTC	CASSSGGSAYNEQFF
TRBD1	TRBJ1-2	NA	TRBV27	TGTGCCAGCAGTTTATCCCCTCCGACAGGGATCAACTATGGCTACACCTTC	CASSLSPPTGINYGYTF
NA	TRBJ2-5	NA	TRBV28	TGTGCCAGCAGTTTTGGTAGCCAAGAGACCCAGTACTTC	CASSFGSQETQYF
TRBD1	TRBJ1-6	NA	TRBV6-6	TGTGCCAGCAGTAATGGACAGGGACGGAATTCACCCCTCCACTTT	CASSNGQGRNSPLHF
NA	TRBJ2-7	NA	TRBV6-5	TGTGCCAGCAGTTACTCGATGGGGACTTTCTCCTACGAGCAGTACTTC	CASSYSMGTFSYEQYF
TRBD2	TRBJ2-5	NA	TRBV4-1	TGCGCCAGCAGCCAGGGGGGGACTAGCGGGACCCAAGAGACCCAGTACTTC	CASSQGGTSGTQETQYF
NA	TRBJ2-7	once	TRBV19	TGTGCCAGTAGTATATCAGGGTACAACGAGCAGTACTTC	CASSISGYNEQYF
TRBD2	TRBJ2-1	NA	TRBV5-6	TGTGCCAGCAGCTTCTGGGCGGGAGGCGGAGGGGATGAGCAGTTCTTC	CASSFWAGGGGDEQFF
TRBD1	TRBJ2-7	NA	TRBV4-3	TGCGCCAGCAGCCAAATTGGGACAGGGCTGCACTCCTACGAGCAGTACTTC	CASSQIGTGLHSYEQYF
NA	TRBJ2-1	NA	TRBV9	TGTGCCAGCAGCGTAATCCCTCGACAGGATGAGCAGTTCTTC	CASSVIPRQDEQFF
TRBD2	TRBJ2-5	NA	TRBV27	TGTGCCAGCAGTTTAGTGGGACTACCTAGCCAAGAGACCCAGTACTTC	CASSLVGLPSQETQYF
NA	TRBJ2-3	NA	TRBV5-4	TGTGCCAGCAGCTGGGACTTCACAGATACGCAGTATTTT	CASSWDFTDTQYF